This TCR beta chain originates from a study of OX40 agonist ivuxolimab in advanced cancers. Study-level background: Patients were treated with ivuxolimab, an agonistic anti-OX40 (CD134) antibody.

CDR3 length: 15 residues. Trimming took 2 bases from V and 3 from J, leaving 14 bases between them. Germline lookup yields CDR1 MNHEY and CDR2 SMNVEV (reference sequence). Sequencing was performed with immunoSEQ multiplex PCR; in TCRdb, only in-frame clones are kept and a portion is missing. Among approximately 40,000 clones listed, around 83% were seen once. The TCR comes from an adult with an advanced solid tumor such as melanoma, head and neck, liver or kidney cancer. The chain has TRBV27 and TRBJ2-7; tentative D call: TRBD1 (6 bases). The sequenced sample was CD4+ or CD8+ T cells sorted from blood, obtained in a trial of the OX40 agonist ivuxolimab. For the CDR3, the DNA is TGTGCCAGCAGTTTAGGAGACAGGCCAGGCTACGAGCAGTACTTC. Its translation: CASSLGDRPGYEQYF.